The 17 T cell receptor beta chains listed next were all sequenced from one sample in a study of identical twins. TCRdb processed the 5' RACE reads anew with MiXCR; each CDR3 protein has one entry. The table records around 20,000 distinct CDR3 sequences, nearly 70% of them present only once. Sample: memory (CD45RO+) T cells sorted from blood. The origin of the receptors is a woman aged 18-29 years in good health. This table probably holds off-target reads from a library built for another chain.

The chain has TRBV3-1 and TRBJ2-6; tentative D call: TRBD2 (6 bases). The CDR3 is made up of 14 amino acids. V gave up 8 bases and J gave up 0 bases, with 8 bases separating them. Germline V gene lookup returns CDR1 LGHDT and CDR2 YNNKEL (reference sequence). The CDR3 sequence is CASAGSSGANVLTF. In DNA, the CDR3 is TGTGCCAGCGCGGGGTCCTCTGGGGCCAACGTCCTGACTTTC.

The table lists this clonotype with a few counts. The chain recombines TRBV29-1 with TRBJ2-1, with 12 positions matching TRBD2. CDR1 SQVTM and CDR2 ANQGSEA come from the germline V gene. With V trimmed by 4 bases and J by 9 bases, 7 bases remained unmatched. This CDR3 is 14 amino acids long. Written as DNA, the CDR3 is TGCAGCGTTGTGCTAGCGGGAGGGCTTAGTGAGCAGTTCTTC. Its protein product is CSVVLAGGLSEQFF.

The chain links TRBV7-2 to TRBJ2-5; 8 bases are a match to TRBD1. V lost 4 bases, J lost 4 bases, and 5 bases stayed unmatched. Germline CDR1 and CDR2: SGHTA and FQGNSA. This CDR3 spans 14 amino acids. The CDR3: CASSSGQGGETQYF. The DNA of the CDR3 is TGTGCCAGCAGCTCCGGACAGGGAGGAGAGACCCAGTACTTC.

This rearrangement joins TRBV20-1 to TRBJ2-3; D is uncertain. Trimming took 5 bases from V and 2 from J, leaving 8 bases between them. CDR3 size: 12 residues. CDR1 DFQATT and CDR2 SNEGSKA come from the germline V gene (reference sequence). CDR3 nucleotides: TGCAGTGCTGCCCGACCCACAGATACGCAGTATTTT. As protein: CSAARPTDTQYF.

The J gene is TRBJ2-7, the V gene TRBV10-2, with D perhaps TRBD2 (6 bases). Between the trimmed V and J ends, which lost 8 bases and 0 bases, there was a span of 14 bases. The CDR3 is made up of 14 amino acids. Germline V gene lookup returns CDR1 WSHSY and CDR2 SAAADI. The CDR3 here is CASRQLAGSYEQYF. The CDR3 nucleotides are TGCGCCAGCCGCCAACTAGCTGGCTCCTACGAGCAGTACTTC.

This clonotype was counted only a few times. The genes are TRBV6-6 and TRBJ2-2; TRBD1 might be the D (6 bases). This CDR3 region has 15 residues. The germline V and J ends were trimmed by 5 bases and 4 bases, with 14 bases remaining between them. CDR1 and CDR2 (germline): MNHNY, SVGAGI (reference sequence). The DNA of the CDR3 is TGTGCCAGCAGTAAAACAGGGCTGGGCACCGGGGAGCTGTTTTTT. The encoded protein is CASSKTGLGTGELFF.

This chain uses TRBV19 with TRBJ2-7; D may match TRBD1 or TRBD2 (6 bases each). Germline V CDR1 and CDR2: LNHDA, SQIVND (reference sequence). Deletions cut 8 bases from V and 2 bases from J, with 13 bases between. The CDR3 loop spans 13 amino acids. The CDR3 nucleotides are TGTGCCAGTGGGGGGCGGGGCCCCTACGAGCAGTACTTC. It yields the protein CASGGRGPYEQYF.

The chain couples TRBV11-2 to TRBJ2-1; 10 bases match TRBD2. Per the germline V gene, CDR1 is SGHAT and CDR2 is FQNNGV. This CDR3 has 16 residues. V was clipped by 5 bases and J by 2 bases; unmatched bases: 6. CDR3 sequence (DNA): TGTGCCAGCAGCCTACTTACTAGCGGGACCTACAATGAGCAGTTCTTC. Translated, it gives CASSLLTSGTYNEQFF.

This clonotype turned up a few times. This chain links TRBV6-1 with TRBJ2-5; 13 positions match TRBD2. Germline V gene data show CDR1 as MNHNS and CDR2 as SASEGT. CDR3 length: 14 amino acids. J gave up 9 bases and V 6 bases, and 7 bases lay outside the gene matches. In DNA, the CDR3 is TGTGCCAGCAGAGGGACTAGCGGGGAAGAAGCCCAGTACTTC. Translating it yields CASRGTSGEEAQYF.

The chain recombines TRBV30 with TRBJ2-7; tentative D call: TRBD1 (6 bases). The CDR3 totals 14 residues. Germline-derived CDR1 and CDR2 are GTSNPN and SVGIG (reference sequence). V lost 3 bases to trimming and J lost 0 bases, with 12 bases between them. CDR3 in DNA: TGTGCCTGGAGGGTAGGACAGTACTCCTACGAGCAGTACTTC. Encoded protein: CAWRVGQYSYEQYF. The entire variable domain, with the rest obtained from reference TRBV30 and TRBJ2-7, is as follows: SQTIHQWPATLVQPVGSPLSLECTVEGTSNPNLYWYRQAAGRGLQLLFYSVGIGQISSEVPQNLSASRPQDRQFILSSKKLLLSDSGFYLCAWRVGQYSYEQYFGPGTRLTVT.

This rearrangement joins TRBV12-3 or TRBV12-4 to TRBJ2-7; D gene ambiguous. CDR3 length: 12 residues. The V and J ends lost 1 base and 4 bases respectively, with 5 bases between them. CDR3 protein: CASSLVSYEQYF. The CDR3, as DNA: TGTGCCAGCAGTTTAGTGAGTTACGAGCAGTACTTC.

The chain has TRBV5-5 and TRBJ2-1; 8 bases map to TRBD2. The CDR3 has 14 residues. The trim removed 4 bases at V and 2 bases at J, leaving 2 bases unmatched. CDR1 and CDR2 from the germline V gene are SGHKS and YYEKEE (reference sequence). The CDR3 sequence: CASSVSGTYNEQFF. In nucleotides, the CDR3 is TGTGCCAGCAGCGTTAGCGGGACCTACAATGAGCAGTTCTTC. The whole variable domain, remainder taken from reference TRBV5-5 and TRBJ2-1, is DAGVTQSPTHLIKTRGQQVTLRCSPISGHKSVSWYQQVLGQGPQFIFQYYEKEERGRGNFPDRFSARQFPNYSSELNVNALLLGDSALYLCASSVSGTYNEQFFGPGTRLTVL.

This clonotype was observed a single time. The chain links TRBV7-2 to TRBJ2-2; D unresolved. This CDR3 contains 16 residues. CDR1 SGHTA and CDR2 FQGNSA come from the germline V gene. Trimming pared 3 bases from V and 4 bases from J, leaving 15 bases between. This CDR3 reads CASSFYGRASTGELFF. CDR3 in DNA: TGTGCCAGCAGCTTTTACGGACGAGCGAGCACCGGGGAGCTGTTTTTT.

The chain combines TRBV5-1 with TRBJ2-1, with 9 bases matching TRBD2. The CDR3 runs to 16 residues. Germline V gives CDR1 SGHRS, CDR2 YFSETQ. Germline trimming cut 4 bases from V and 10 bases from J; bases unmatched to any gene: 15. In nucleotides, the CDR3 is TGCGCCAGCAGCCTACTGGGCGGGAGGGGCTATGACGAGCAGTTCTTC. It yields the protein CASSLLGGRGYDEQFF.

The rearrangement uses TRBV20-1 and TRBJ1-1; unclear D gene. The CDR3 extends over 14 amino acids. The V gene's germline CDR1 is DFQATT and CDR2 SNEGSKA (reference sequence). The V and J ends lost 0 bases and 4 bases respectively, with 12 bases between them. For the CDR3, the DNA is TGCAGTGCTAGAGATCTTGGCGGGTTCACTGAAGCTTTCTTT. This translates into CSARDLGGFTEAFF.

This chain links TRBV29-1 with TRBJ2-3; unclear D gene. Germline V gene sequence: CDR1 SQVTM, CDR2 ANQGSEA. Trimming took off 0 bases at V and 0 bases at J, with 7 bases between the two ends. This CDR3 has 14 residues. The CDR3 loop reads CSVEEWGSTDTQYF. The CDR3 region has the DNA TGCAGCGTTGAAGAGTGGGGAAGCACAGATACGCAGTATTTT.

In DNA form, the CDR3 reads TGTGCCAGCAGCGTAGGGCCCCAACTGGCAGATACGCAGTATTTT. Amino acid sequence: CASSVGPQLADTQYF. This chain joins TRBV9 and TRBJ2-3; no clear D gene. The V end was cut by 0 bases, the J end by 4 bases, with 12 bases between. Germline-derived CDR1 and CDR2 are SGDLS and YYNGEE. The CDR3 is 15 residues long.